These 2 T cell receptor beta chains were sequenced from one sample in a study of blood T cell repertoires in COVID-19. Sequencing was performed with immunoSEQ multiplex PCR; in TCRdb, only in-frame clones are kept and a portion is missing. The sample contains a few hundred thousand clones, around 86% of which appear only once. The sequenced sample was peripheral blood. These receptors came from a middle-aged man with acute or convalescent COVID-19.

This clone has only one observation. The CDR3 loop is CASASGSTDTQYF. The DNA for the CDR3 is TGTGCCTCAGCTAGCGGGAGCACAGATACGCAGTATTTT. The chain recombines TRBV30 with TRBJ2-3, with TRBD2 matching 8 bases. Germline trimming cut 7 bases from V and 0 bases from J; bases unmatched to any gene: 3. This CDR3 is built from 13 residues. Germline loops: CDR1 GTSNPN, CDR2 SVGIG (reference sequence).

The chain joins TRBV6-5 to TRBJ2-5; no reliable D call. CDR1 is MNHEY, CDR2 SVGAGI, per germline. This CDR3 contains 15 residues. Trimming shortened V by 2 bases and J by 5 bases, and 15 bases separated the two germline ends. Here the CDR3 DNA reads TGTGCCAGCAGTTACGGCTCTCCCGTGCCGGAGACCCAGTACTTC. Its protein product is CASSYGSPVPETQYF.